The present T cell receptor beta chain was sequenced within a study of cytomegalovirus exposure and HLA in healthy donors (dated by TCRdb to the late 2010s). For the wider study: According to a later analysis, one platform produced both the roughly 110 validation repertoires and the 666 repertoires of the first cohort. The study aimed to test whether signatures of past pathogen exposure could be identified by cataloging public T cell receptors. In addition to the first cohort of 650 to 750 subjects, a separate validation cohort of over 90 different subjects was used. To predict cytomegalovirus infection status, the study brought together high-throughput TCR immunosequencing, statistical association of individual TCRs with disease status, and machine learning.

Paper-wide results and their limitations: The validation cohort had no HLA typing available for a later analysis, so co-occurrence within that cohort was assessed over all 130 or so repertoires. In both the original and validation cohorts, the classifier was reported to diagnose cytomegalovirus status with high specificity and sensitivity. Most TCR sequences were seen in very few donors, while some public TCRs were found in many individuals. It was suggested by the authors that the approach could potentially be generalized to other disease states and immunological phenotypes. The study listed 150 to 200 TCR beta chains as associated with cytomegalovirus. A few of the identified cytomegalovirus-associated TCR beta chains were confirmed in vitro to be specific for cytomegalovirus antigens. In a later analysis, TCRs clustered in the first cohort were found to also tend to co-occur in the approximately 120 validation repertoires, with 94% of cluster scores above 0.

The method was the immunoSEQ multiplex PCR assay. The source study handled its data this way. To diagnose cytomegalovirus status from the catalog of TCR beta chain sequences, a statistical classification framework was built. Here the immuneACCESS table is served through TCRdb, limited to in-frame sequences with V and J called. Missing clones are a known gap in these copies; in checked studies unresolved V genes cover under half, and the rest lacks a known reason. V and J calls and clone size are those listed in that table; D and trimming were worked out from the DNA. The sample table contains 60,000 or so clones; only one count was recorded for 90% to 95% of them. Together, the top ten hold roughly 1.3% of the sample. The donors belonged to the validation cohort of 90 to 150 subjects, which was separate from the roughly 700-subject first cohort. With regard to this clone: The target of this receptor is not known. No base-level quality is on record; no much larger clone is a single base apart.

From the cysteine through the phenylalanine, the CDR3 covers 13 amino acids. Of all the DNA, just the CDR3 is kept, 39 bases in frame from base 1. A distance of 8 bases separates the germline ends of V and J, which lose 1 base and 7 bases respectively. As encoded in the germline V gene, CDR1 is SGHDN while CDR2 is FVKESK. Sequenced sample: PBMCs. The chain employs TRBV14 and TRBJ2-4; a confident D gene designation cannot be given. This receptor was taken from a woman younger than 30 in good health and CMV-seronegative. CDR3 sequence: CASSQAGANIQYF. The DNA reads as follows: TGTGCCAGCAGCCAAGCTGGAGCGAACATTCAGTACTTC.